Sequencing of this TCR beta chain was carried out in a study of blood T cell repertoires in COVID-19. Turning to the study itself: From the United States, Italy and Spain came samples of acute and convalescent COVID-19. In each case, the material was cDNA or gDNA derived from T cells, B-cell-depleted T cells, or PBMCs.

V shed 6 bases, J shed 0 bases, and the junction held 10 bases outside the gene matches. The CDR3 spans 16 residues. The germline V gene has CDR1 LNHDA and CDR2 SQIVND (reference sequence). The Seattle patients, enrolled during active infection, were followed longitudinally. As originally analysed: Reference gene primer amplification gave estimated nucleated cell counts. Assay: immunoSEQ multiplex PCR; the TCRdb copy retains only in-frame clones and omits some. V, J and clone size reflect that table, while D and trimming were determined from the DNA. This sample yields roughly 380,000 clones, of which approximately 91% are seen a single time; around 1.5% belongs to the top ten.

This sequence joins TRBV19 and TRBJ2-7, with 8 bases fitting TRBD1. The specimen sequenced was peripheral blood. The sequence was obtained from a woman between 40 and 55 years old with COVID-19, enrolled during active disease. CDR3 bases: TGTGCCAGTAGCATATTCGACAGGGGAGGCTCCTACGAGCAGTACTTC. Protein sequence: CASSIFDRGGSYEQYF.